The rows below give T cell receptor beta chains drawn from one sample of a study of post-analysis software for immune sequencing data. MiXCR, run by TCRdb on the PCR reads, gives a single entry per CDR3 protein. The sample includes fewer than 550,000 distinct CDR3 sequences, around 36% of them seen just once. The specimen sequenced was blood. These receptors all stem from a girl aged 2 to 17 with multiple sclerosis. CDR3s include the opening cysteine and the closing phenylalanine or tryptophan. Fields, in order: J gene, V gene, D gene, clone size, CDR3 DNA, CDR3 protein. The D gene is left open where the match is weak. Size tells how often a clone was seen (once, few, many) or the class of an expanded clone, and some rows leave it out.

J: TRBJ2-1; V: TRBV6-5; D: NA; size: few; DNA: TGTGCCAGCAGTTACTCCGCAGGGAGCTCCTACAATGAGCAGTTCTTC; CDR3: CASSYSAGSSYNEQFF
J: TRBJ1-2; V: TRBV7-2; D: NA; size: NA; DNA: TGTGCCAGCAGCTTGGGTTTCGGTGACTATGGCTACACCTTC; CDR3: CASSLGFGDYGYTF
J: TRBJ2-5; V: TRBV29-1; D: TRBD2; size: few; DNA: TGCAGCGTTGATTTGGCGGGGGGACGAGAGACCCAGTACTTC; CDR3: CSVDLAGGRETQYF
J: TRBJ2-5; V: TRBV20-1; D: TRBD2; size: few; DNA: TGCAGTGCCCAAGGGAAAGGACTAGTCCTGGAGACCCAGTACTTC; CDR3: CSAQGKGLVLETQYF
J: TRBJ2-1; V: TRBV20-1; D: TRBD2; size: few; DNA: TGCAGTGCTCCCGAGACTAGCGGGGGAGGGAATGAGCAGTTCTTC; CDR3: CSAPETSGGGNEQFF
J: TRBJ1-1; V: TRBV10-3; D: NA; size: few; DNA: TGTGCCATCAGTCTATCCTGGGACAAGAACACTGAAGCTTTCTTT; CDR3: CAISLSWDKNTEAFF
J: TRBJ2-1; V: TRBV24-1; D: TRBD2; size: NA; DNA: TGTGCCACCAGTGATGCCGGGGGCGGGGGGGCAGATGAGCAGTTCTTC; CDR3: CATSDAGGGGADEQFF
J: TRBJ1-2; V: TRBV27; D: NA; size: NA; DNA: TGTGCCAGCAGTCCCAGCTTGGGGAGGGCTTATGGCTACACCTTC; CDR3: CASSPSLGRAYGYTF
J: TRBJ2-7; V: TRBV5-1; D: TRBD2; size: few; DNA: TGCGCCAGCAGCTCTAGCGGCTGGAGCTCCTACGAGCAGTACTTC; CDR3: CASSSSGWSSYEQYF
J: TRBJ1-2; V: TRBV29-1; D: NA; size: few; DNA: TGCAGCGTTACACCACAGCCAAACTATGGCTACACCTTC; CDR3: CSVTPQPNYGYTF
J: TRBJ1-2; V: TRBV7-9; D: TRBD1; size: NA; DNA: TGTGCCAGCAGCTTAGGCTTCGGACAGGAGACCTATGGCTACACCTTC; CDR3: CASSLGFGQETYGYTF
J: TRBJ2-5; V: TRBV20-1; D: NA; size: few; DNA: TGCAGTGCTAGACCAACCCCGGGGTGGGAGACCCAGTACTTC; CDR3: CSARPTPGWETQYF
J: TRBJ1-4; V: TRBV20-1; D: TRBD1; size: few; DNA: TGCAGTGCTGAGCCGGGACAGGGCCTCCCTTGGGAAAAACTGTTTTTT; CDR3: CSAEPGQGLPWEKLFF
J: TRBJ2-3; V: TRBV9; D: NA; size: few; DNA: TGTGCCAGCAGCGTAGTGTCTAGCACAGATACGCAGTATTTT; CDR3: CASSVVSSTDTQYF
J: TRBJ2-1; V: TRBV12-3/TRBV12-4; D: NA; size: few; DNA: TGTGCCAGCAGTTTCGGTTCGGTGGTTTACAATGAGCAGTTCTTC; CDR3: CASSFGSVVYNEQFF
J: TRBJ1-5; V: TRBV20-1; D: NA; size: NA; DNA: TGCAGTGCTCTAGTCGTTCCGGGGGGCAATCAGCCCCAGCATTTT; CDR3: CSALVVPGGNQPQHF
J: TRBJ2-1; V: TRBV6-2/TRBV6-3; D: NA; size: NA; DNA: TGTGCCAGCAGTGACCGGGCCCGGGCAGAGTTCTTC; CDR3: CASSDRARAEFF
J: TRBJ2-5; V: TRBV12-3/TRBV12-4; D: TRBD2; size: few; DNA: TGTGCCAGCAGTCAGGGACTAGCGGCGTGGGGAGTAGAGACCCAGTACTTC; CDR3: CASSQGLAAWGVETQYF
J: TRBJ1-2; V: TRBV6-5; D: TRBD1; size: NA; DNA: TGTGCCAGCAGGATACAGGGGTCATACGGCTACACCTTC; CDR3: CASRIQGSYGYTF
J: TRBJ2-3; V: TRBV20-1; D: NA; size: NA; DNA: TGCAGTGCTAGATCGTGGGGCCGCACAGATACGCAGTATTTT; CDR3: CSARSWGRTDTQYF
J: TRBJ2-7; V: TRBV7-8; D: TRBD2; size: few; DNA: TGTGCCAGCAGCTTCGCCGCCGGGACTAGCGCTTCCTACGAGCAGTACTTC; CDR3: CASSFAAGTSASYEQYF
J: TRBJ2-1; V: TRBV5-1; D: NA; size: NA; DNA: TGCGCCAGCAGCTGGCCGACTAACAATGAGCAGTTCTTC; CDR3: CASSWPTNNEQFF
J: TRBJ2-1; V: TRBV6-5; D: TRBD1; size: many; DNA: TGTGCCAGTAGACAGGGCATGGGCAATGAGCAGTTCTTC; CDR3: CASRQGMGNEQFF
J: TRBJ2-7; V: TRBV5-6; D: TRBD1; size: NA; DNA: TGTGCCAGCAGCTCCGACGGACAGGGGCTCTACGAGCAGTACTTC; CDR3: CASSSDGQGLYEQYF
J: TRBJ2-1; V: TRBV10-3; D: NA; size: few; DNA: TGTGCCATCAGGGAGCCGGGCAGGGGAAATGAGCAGTTCTTC; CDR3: CAIREPGRGNEQFF
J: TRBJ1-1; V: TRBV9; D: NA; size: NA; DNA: TGTGCCAGCAGCCCGGGACACAGGGTTGTCACTGAAGCTTTCTTT; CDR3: CASSPGHRVVTEAFF
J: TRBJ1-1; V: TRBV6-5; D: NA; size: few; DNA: TGTGCCAGCAGTTACTTCCCCTCGGGCAACCCGGGCACTGAAGCTTTCTTT; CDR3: CASSYFPSGNPGTEAFF
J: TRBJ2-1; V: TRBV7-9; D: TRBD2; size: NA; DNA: TGTGCCAGCAGCTTTGGAGCGGGGCCTAACAATGAGCAGTTCTTC; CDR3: CASSFGAGPNNEQFF
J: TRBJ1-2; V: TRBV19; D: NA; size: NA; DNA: TGTGCCAGTAGTACCCTTGATTCCGCCTATGGCTACACCTTC; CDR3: CASSTLDSAYGYTF
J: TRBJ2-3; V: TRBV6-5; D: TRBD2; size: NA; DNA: TGTGCCAGCAGTTACGATGGGACTAGCGGGGGTTACACAGATACGCAGTATTTT; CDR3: CASSYDGTSGGYTDTQYF
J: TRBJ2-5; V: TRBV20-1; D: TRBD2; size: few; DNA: TGCAGTGTCCCAAGGACTAGCCGGGCTTGGGAGACCCAGTACTTC; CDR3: CSVPRTSRAWETQYF
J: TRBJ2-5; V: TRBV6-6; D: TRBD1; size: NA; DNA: TGTGCCAGCAGCGATGGGACAGCCCAAGAGACCCAGTACTTC; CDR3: CASSDGTAQETQYF
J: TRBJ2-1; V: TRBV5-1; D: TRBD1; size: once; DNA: TGCGCCAGCAGCCACGGACAGGGGAGCTACAATGAGCAGTTCTTC; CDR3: CASSHGQGSYNEQFF
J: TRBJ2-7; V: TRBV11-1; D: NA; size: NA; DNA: TGTGCCAGCAGCTTAGTCCCGGACCACCCCTGCGAGCAGTACTTC; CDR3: CASSLVPDHPCEQYF
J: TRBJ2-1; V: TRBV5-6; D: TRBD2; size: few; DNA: TGTGCCAGCAGCAACGGACTAGCGGGGGGAAGCTCCTACAATGAGCAGTTCTTC; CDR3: CASSNGLAGGSSYNEQFF
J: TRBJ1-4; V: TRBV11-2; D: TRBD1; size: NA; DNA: TGTGCCAGCAGACGGACAGGGCATGAAAAACTGTTTTTT; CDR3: CASRRTGHEKLFF
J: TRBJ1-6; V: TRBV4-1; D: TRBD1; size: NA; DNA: TGCGCCAGCAGCCAAGATGGACAGGGGAAGGGATCACCCCTCCACTTT; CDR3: CASSQDGQGKGSPLHF
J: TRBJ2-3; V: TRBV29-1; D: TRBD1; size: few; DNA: TGCAGCGTTTATCAGGACAGGGGAACAGATACGCAGTATTTT; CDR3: CSVYQDRGTDTQYF
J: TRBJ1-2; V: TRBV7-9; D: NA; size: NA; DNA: TGTGCCAGCAGCTTATCCCAGGAAAGCGGCTACACCTTC; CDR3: CASSLSQESGYTF
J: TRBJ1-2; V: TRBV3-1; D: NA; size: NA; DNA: TGTGCCAGCAGCCAAGAACTTGCAGGGACGTACACCTTC; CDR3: CASSQELAGTYTF
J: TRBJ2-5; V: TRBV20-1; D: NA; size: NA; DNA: TGCAGTGCTAGAGATGGGGGGGCAGGCGGGCAAGAGACCCAGTACTTC; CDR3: CSARDGGAGGQETQYF
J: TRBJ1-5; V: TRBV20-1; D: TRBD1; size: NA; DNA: TGCAGTGCTTCTGCACAGGGGTACGGGCCCCAGCATTTT; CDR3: CSASAQGYGPQHF
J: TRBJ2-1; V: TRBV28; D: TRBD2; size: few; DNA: TGTGCCAGCTCACCACGACTAGCGGGCGACAATGAGCAGTTCTTC; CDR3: CASSPRLAGDNEQFF
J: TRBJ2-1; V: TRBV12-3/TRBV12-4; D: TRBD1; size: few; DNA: TGTGCCAGCAGTTTAGGGACAGGCGGTGAGCAGTTCTTC; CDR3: CASSLGTGGEQFF
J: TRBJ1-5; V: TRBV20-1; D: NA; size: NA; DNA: TGCAGTGCAATTTACCGGGAGTATAGCAATCAGCCCCAGCATTTT; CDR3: CSAIYREYSNQPQHF
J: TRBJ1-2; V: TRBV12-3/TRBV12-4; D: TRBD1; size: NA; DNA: TGTGCCAGCAGATTCACAGGGGGCGGGAACTATGGCTACACCTTC; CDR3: CASRFTGGGNYGYTF
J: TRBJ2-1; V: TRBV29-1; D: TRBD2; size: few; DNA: TGCAGCGTTGATGGGGGGGTCTACAATGAGCAGTTCTTC; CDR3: CSVDGGVYNEQFF
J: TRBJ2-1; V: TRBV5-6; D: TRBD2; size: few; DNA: TGTGCCAGCAGCAGGACTAGTTATGAGCAGTTCTTC; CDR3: CASSRTSYEQFF
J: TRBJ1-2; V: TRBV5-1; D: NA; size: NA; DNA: TGCGCCAGCAGCTTGGGGAACAGGGAAGGTGGCCACACCTTC; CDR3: CASSLGNREGGHTF
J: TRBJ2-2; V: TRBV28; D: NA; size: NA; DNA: TGTGCCAGCAGCCGGCCGTGGTTCGGGGAGCTGTTTTTT; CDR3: CASSRPWFGELFF
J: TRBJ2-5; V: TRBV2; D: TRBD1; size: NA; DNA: TGTGCCAACGGGGACAGCCTAGGGGAGACCCAGTACTTC; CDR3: CANGDSLGETQYF
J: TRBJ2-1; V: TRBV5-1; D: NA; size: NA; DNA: TGCGCCAGCAGCCTACTTCCTCGGACAGCCTACAATGAGCAGTTCTTC; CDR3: CASSLLPRTAYNEQFF
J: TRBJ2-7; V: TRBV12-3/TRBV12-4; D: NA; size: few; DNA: TGTGCCAGCAGTTTAGGAGTCGGAGGGGAGCAGTACTTC; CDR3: CASSLGVGGEQYF
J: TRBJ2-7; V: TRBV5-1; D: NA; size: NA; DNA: TGCGCCAGCAGCGTAGGATACCCTACCCCCGAGCAGTACTTC; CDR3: CASSVGYPTPEQYF
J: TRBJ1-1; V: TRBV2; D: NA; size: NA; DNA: TGTGCCAGCATCCAAGACGGAGACACTGAAGCTTTCTTT; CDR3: CASIQDGDTEAFF
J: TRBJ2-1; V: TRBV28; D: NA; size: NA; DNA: TGTGCCAGCAGTTTGTTAGAGGGACGCTACAATGAGCAGTTCTTC; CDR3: CASSLLEGRYNEQFF
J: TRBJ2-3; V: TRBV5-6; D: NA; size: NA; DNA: TGTGCCAGCAGCTTGGTAGCAGCCCGCACAGATACGCAGTATTTT; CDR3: CASSLVAARTDTQYF
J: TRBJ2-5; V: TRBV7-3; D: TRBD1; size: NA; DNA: TGTGCCAGCAGCTTGAAGGACAGGGGGTTTGAGCAGTACTTC; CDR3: CASSLKDRGFEQYF